This TCR beta chain was profiled in a study of cytomegalovirus exposure and HLA in healthy donors. In germline, CDR1 is GTSNPN, CDR2 SVGIG (reference sequence). The V and J ends lost 4 bases and 7 bases respectively, with 19 bases between them. The CDR3 extends over 14 amino acids. A word on this clone: What it binds is not known.

Amplification used 60 Vbeta primers and 13 Jbeta primers. The method was immunoSEQ multiplex PCR; TCRdb's version includes in-frame clones alone and lacks a portion of them. The repertoire has some 180,000 clones, 80% to 85% of them found once; the top ten carry over 2%. The study's findings and limits: In a later analysis, compared with equally common non-associated chains, HLA-associated beta chains were more expanded. In a later analysis, a missense DCLRE1C variant was linked to TCR beta V- and J-gene trimming. Three CMV-associated chains were confirmed in vitro to be specific for CMV antigens.

The specimen was PBMCs. The sequence derives from a male donor in good health and CMV-seronegative. The chain is built from TRBV30 and TRBJ1-1; perhaps TRBD1 as D (5 bases). DNA for the CDR3: TGTGCCTGGACCATAGACGGGACTCCGCTTGAAGCTTTCTTT. It encodes CAWTIDGTPLEAFF.